These 8 T cell receptor beta chains were all obtained from the same sample, sequenced in a study of cytomegalovirus exposure and HLA in healthy donors. PCR employed 60 Vbeta and 13 Jbeta primers. Repertoires were generated with immunoSEQ multiplex PCR, while TCRdb's copy carries only in-frame clones and drops some. The sample lists around 150,000 clones; approximately 77% were seen once. Sequenced: PBMCs. The receptors originated from a male donor in good health and CMV-seropositive.

The genes are TRBV5-8 and TRBJ2-3; the D gene is possibly TRBD1 (6 bases). V lost 3 bases and J 2 bases, leaving 10 bases between the germline ends. This CDR3 region has 14 residues. Germline assignment: CDR1 SGHTS and CDR2 YDEGEE. CDR3: CASSSDRPTDTQYF. CDR3 nucleotides: TGTGCCAGCAGCTCGGACAGACCCACAGATACGCAGTATTTT.

The rearrangement joins TRBV4-1 to TRBJ1-2, with a possible D match to TRBD1 (5 bases). The CDR3 loop spans 15 amino acids. Germline loops: CDR1 MGHRA, CDR2 YSYEKL. The V gene lost 4 bases and the J gene lost 0 bases, with 12 bases spanning the gap. As DNA, the CDR3 is TGCGCCAGCAGCCCCGGGGGGGTAGCTAACTATGGCTACACCTTC. It yields the protein CASSPGGVANYGYTF.

The rearrangement links TRBV20-1 to TRBJ2-1; possible D gene TRBD2, 6 bases. CDR1 is DFQATT, CDR2 SNEGSKA, per germline (reference sequence). The germline V and J ends were trimmed by 6 bases and 9 bases, with 12 bases remaining between them. The CDR3 is 11 amino acids. The CDR3, as DNA: TGCAGTGCGGCGGGGCAGGGTGAGCAGTTCTTC. Residues: CSAAGQGEQFF.

The rearrangement links TRBV6-1 to TRBJ1-1; TRBD1 matches at 9 bases. The CDR3 loop spans 16 amino acids. Trimming cost V 4 bases and J 11 bases; bases outside gene matches: 17. Germline values: CDR1 MNHNS, CDR2 SASEGT. The CDR3 region has the DNA TGTGCCAGCAGTGCCCAACCGGGACAGGGAGGACGTAGGGCTTTCTTT. Protein sequence: CASSAQPGQGGRRAFF.

This chain connects TRBV12-5 to TRBJ1-1; D gene unclear. Germline CDR1 and CDR2: LGHNT and FRNRAP. CDR3 length: 12 amino acids. V lost 0 bases and J 6 bases, leaving 5 bases between the germline ends. CDR3 loop: CASGLVRAEAFF. For the CDR3, the DNA is TGTGCTAGTGGTTTGGTACGGGCTGAAGCTTTCTTT.

The chain joins TRBV4-2 to TRBJ2-1; D unresolved. The CDR3 loop spans 16 amino acids. Deletions cut 0 bases from V and 0 bases from J, with 9 bases between. Germline lookup yields CDR1 LGHNA and CDR2 YNFKEQ. CDR3 region: CASSQDNWSSYNEQFF. The CDR3 DNA sequence: TGTGCCAGCAGCCAAGATAACTGGAGCTCCTACAATGAGCAGTTCTTC.

This chain links TRBV13 with TRBJ2-3, with 10 bases aligning to TRBD2. V lost 5 bases, J lost 5 bases, and 19 bases stayed unmatched. This CDR3 comprises 19 residues. Per germline, CDR1 PRHDT and CDR2 FYEKMQ (reference sequence). The CDR3 nucleotides read TGTGCCAGCAGCGTCGGAGGGCTAGCGGGGGCCTACCCGGGAGATACGCAGTATTTT. The encoded protein is CASSVGGLAGAYPGDTQYF.

The chain recombines TRBV29-1 with TRBJ2-1; D uncertain. Germline-derived CDR1 and CDR2 are SQVTM and ANQGSEA. The germline V and J ends were trimmed by 4 bases and 0 bases, with 13 bases remaining between them. The CDR3 totals 15 residues. CDR3 coding DNA: TGCAGCGTTGGAGGCTCCTCGAGCTCCTACAATGAGCAGTTCTTC. Its protein is CSVGGSSSSYNEQFF.